Following are 31 T cell receptor beta chains from one sample sequenced in a study of blood T cells in healthy people across ages. A second roughly 7 to 11 cycle PCR used barcoded and J-beta primers. TCRdb re-derived calls from the 5' RACE reads in MiXCR, one entry per CDR3 protein. The sample has 700,000 to 850,000 distinct CDR3 sequences, roughly 50% seen once; the top ten hold around 41%. Sequenced: blood. The receptors come from an elderly man in good health.

The rearrangement joins TRBV29-1 to TRBJ1-1; D is unclear. V lost 7 bases to trimming and J lost 5 bases, with 8 bases between them. The length of the CDR3 is 10 residues. Germline values: CDR1 SQVTM, CDR2 ANQGSEA. In nucleotides, the CDR3 is TGCAGCGGCTCGGGGACTGAAGCTTTCTTT. Its translation: CSGSGTEAFF.

This chain connects TRBV21-1 to TRBJ2-5; the table's D gene call, TRBD2, was not cross checked with the DNA. TRBV21-1 is listed as a pseudogene. This CDR3 spans 16 amino acids. Here the CDR3 DNA reads TGTGCCAGCAGCAAAGCGATGGTAGTGGGGGGGGAGACCCAGTACTTC. This encodes CASSKAMVVGGETQYF.

The CDR3 region has the DNA TGTGCCAGCAGTTTTGATCTTTTTGGGATGGGGAACTATGGCTACACCTTC. It is translated as CASSFDLFGMGNYGYTF. The genes are TRBV28 and TRBJ1-2; no reliable D call. V lost 3 bases and J 2 bases, leaving 19 bases between the germline ends. This CDR3 region has 17 residues. Germline loops: CDR1 MDHEN, CDR2 SYDVKM.

This CDR3 is CAITSGVGANVLTF. The CDR3 DNA sequence: TGTGCCATCACTTCCGGTGTCGGGGCCAACGTCCTGACTTTC. The chain is built from TRBV10-3 and TRBJ2-6, with D unclear. The germline V gene has CDR1 ENHRY and CDR2 SYGVKD. With 7 bases removed from V and 4 bases from J, the gap between germline ends came to 11 bases. The CDR3 spans 14 residues.

The chain carries TRBV20-1 and TRBJ1-2, with 11 bases matching TRBD1. Germline V CDR1 and CDR2: DFQATT, SNEGSKA (reference sequence). The ends lost 4 bases at V and 4 bases at J; junction bases unmatched: 17. The CDR3 is made up of 18 amino acids. The CDR3 region has the DNA TGCAGTGCTACTAAAGGGGGGACAGGGGGGACCTCTGTCTATGGCTACACCTTC. It encodes CSATKGGTGGTSVYGYTF.

This chain uses TRBV11-2 with TRBJ2-4, with a weak D call TRBD1 (5 bases). The J call could be wrong; TRBJ2-7 is a better fit for the DNA end. Germline V gene sequence: CDR1 SGHAT, CDR2 FQNNGV. The CDR3 runs to 12 residues. The DNA of the CDR3 is TGTGCCAGCAACACAGGTTCCTACGAGCAGTACTTC. Translating it yields CASNTGSYEQYF.

The genes are TRBV20-1 and TRBJ2-7; 9 positions match TRBD2. The germline gives CDR1 DFQATT, CDR2 SNEGSKA (reference sequence). V shed 3 bases, J shed 6 bases, and the junction held 12 bases outside the gene matches. The CDR3 is 15 amino acids. CDR3 residues: CSASRLAGQMGEQYF. The CDR3 DNA reads TGCAGTGCTAGCAGGCTAGCGGGGCAAATGGGCGAGCAGTACTTC.

This sequence joins TRBV6-5 and TRBJ2-1; 7 nucleotides match TRBD2. V shed 0 bases and J 4 bases; nucleotides not matched to a gene: 6. This CDR3 is 16 amino acids long. CDR1 MNHEY and CDR2 SVGAGI come from the germline V gene. The DNA of the CDR3 is TGTGCCAGCAGTTACTCTCGGGCTAGCGGTTACAATGAGCAGTTCTTC. Protein: CASSYSRASGYNEQFF.

The chain couples TRBV28 to TRBJ2-2; the D gene is possibly TRBD2 (6 bases). The CDR3 totals 15 residues. V dropped 3 bases and J dropped 2 bases, with 10 bases sitting between them. CDR1 and CDR2 from the germline V gene are MDHEN and SYDVKM. The CDR3 is CASSFLRGNTGELFF. The CDR3 DNA reads as TGTGCCAGCAGTTTCTTGCGGGGAAACACCGGGGAGCTGTTTTTT.

The chain is built from TRBV12-3 or TRBV12-4 and TRBJ1-2; weak D call: TRBD1 (6 bases). The ends were cut back, 5 bases at V and 0 bases at J, with 13 bases in the middle. The CDR3 is 15 residues long. In DNA form, the CDR3 reads TGTGCCAGCAGTCCCACAGGGAAACCTAACTATGGCTACACCTTC. Its translation is CASSPTGKPNYGYTF.

The table lists this clonotype with a few counts. This chain uses TRBV20-1 with TRBJ2-7, with D unresolved. This CDR3 has 16 amino acids. In germline, CDR1 is DFQATT, CDR2 SNEGSKA (reference sequence). Trimming left V 0 bases short and J 5 bases short, with 20 bases between. The CDR3, as DNA: TGCAGTGCTAGAGATCGGGCAGGCCTAGAGAGGCACGAGCAGTACTTC. Translated: CSARDRAGLERHEQYF.

This chain links TRBV20-1 with TRBJ2-1; 11 bases align to TRBD2. The DNA matches TRBJ2-7 better at its end, which makes the J call doubtful. The CDR3 covers 14 residues. CDR1 and CDR2 from the germline V gene are DFQATT and SNEGSKA (reference sequence). The CDR3 DNA reads TGCAGTGCACGTACTAGCGGGAGATACAATGAGCAGTACTTC. The encoded protein is CSARTSGRYNEQYF.

V is TRBV5-4 and J is TRBJ2-1; 7 nucleotides align to TRBD1. V shed 1 base, J shed 1 base, and the junction held 2 bases outside the gene matches. The CDR3 sequence is 15 residues long. Germline lookup yields CDR1 SGHNT and CDR2 YYREEE (reference sequence). The CDR3 loop is CASSLNRGSYNEQFF. The CDR3, as DNA: TGTGCCAGCAGCTTGAACAGGGGTTCCTACAATGAGCAGTTCTTC.

This chain connects TRBV5-1 to TRBJ2-7, with 8 bases aligning to TRBD1. Germline-derived CDR1 and CDR2 are SGHRS and YFSETQ. This CDR3 is 16 amino acids long. The V segment lost 3 bases and the J segment 2 bases; nucleotides outside the gene matches: 10. In nucleotides, the CDR3 is TGCGCCAGCAGCTACGTAGACAGGGGACCCCCCTACGAGCAGTACTTC. As protein: CASSYVDRGPPYEQYF.

This clonotype was seen ten or more times. V usage is TRBV20-1 and J usage is TRBJ2-2; D is undetermined. V was clipped by 4 bases and J by 7 bases, with 13 bases between them. Germline CDR1 reads DFQATT; CDR2 reads SNEGSKA (reference sequence). This CDR3 has 13 residues. The CDR3, as DNA: TGCAGTGCTATCAACCCCAACGTCGGGGAGCTGTTTTTT. The encoded protein is CSAINPNVGELFF.

The sample holds a few counts of this clonotype. The J gene is TRBJ2-7, the V gene TRBV20-1; D is unclear. The CDR3 has 13 amino acids. Germline values: CDR1 DFQATT, CDR2 SNEGSKA (reference sequence). Trimming took 5 bases from V and 0 from J, leaving 11 bases between them. The CDR3 is CSAPSRNSYEQYF. The CDR3 coding sequence is TGCAGTGCTCCATCAAGGAACTCCTACGAGCAGTACTTC.

The DNA of the CDR3 is TGCAGTGCCCATGACCCAGCAGGATCATACAATGAGCAGTTCTTC. As protein: CSAHDPAGSYNEQFF. The chain combines TRBV20-1 with TRBJ2-1; D not resolved. The CDR3 consists of 15 residues. V lost 6 bases and J 4 bases, leaving 19 bases between the germline ends. CDR1 and CDR2 (germline): DFQATT, SNEGSKA (reference sequence).

J is TRBJ2-3 and V is TRBV9; a possible D gene is TRBD2 (5 bases). V was pared by 3 bases and J by 14 bases, with 25 bases between. Looked up from germline, CDR1 is SGDLS and CDR2 is YYNGEE. The CDR3 length is 15 residues. The CDR3 DNA follows: TGTGCCAGCAGCGACGGGCTAGCTGAACACAGATACGCGTATTTT. It translates to CASSDGLAEHRYAYF. Full variable domain (remainder filled in from reference TRBV9 and TRBJ2-3): DSGVTQTPKHLITATGQRVTLRCSPRSGDLSVYWYQQSLDQGLQFLIQYYNGEERAKGNILERFSAQQFPDLHSELNLSSLELGDSALYFCASSDGLAEHRYAYFGPGTRLTVL.

The chain carries TRBV7-3 and TRBJ2-7; D gene unclear. V lost 2 bases to trimming and J lost 7 bases, with 12 bases between them. Germline V gene data show CDR1 as SGHTA and CDR2 as FQGTGA. The CDR3 consists of 13 residues. The CDR3 nucleotides read TGTGCCAGCAGCTTACAGATGAGCAATGAGCAGTACTTC. Its protein is CASSLQMSNEQYF.

The rearrangement uses TRBV7-9 and TRBJ1-6; D gene ambiguous. This CDR3 region has 15 residues. Germline CDR1 reads SEHNR; CDR2 reads FQNEAQ (reference sequence). V was cut by 1 base and J by 3 bases, with 7 bases left in between. CDR3 loop: CASSLGQSYNSPLHF. Written as DNA, the CDR3 is TGTGCCAGCAGCTTAGGTCAGAGCTATAATTCACCCCTCCACTTT.

The V and J genes are TRBV5-1 and TRBJ1-1; no clear D. Germline CDR1 SGHRS, CDR2 YFSETQ. Trimming shortened V by 6 bases and J by 1 base, and 16 bases separated the two germline ends. The CDR3 extends over 15 amino acids. For the CDR3, the DNA is TGCGCCAGCAACCCACGGTCGGGGAAGAACACTGAAGCTTTCTTT. This translates into CASNPRSGKNTEAFF. The whole variable domain, filled in from reference TRBV5-1 and TRBJ1-1, reads KAGVTQTPRYLIKTRGQQVTLSCSPISGHRSVSWYQQTPGQGLQFLFEYFSETQRNKGNFPGRFSGRQFSNSRSEMNVSTLELGDSALYLCASNPRSGKNTEAFFGQGTRLTVV.

This clonotype showed up many times. Germline is not matched at one junction end, which may reflect a read error. The DNA for the CDR3 is TGTGCCAGCAGTAACACAGATACGCAGTATTTT. It specifies CASSNTDTQYF. The chain uses TRBV5-1 and TRBJ2-3; D not resolved. Germline V lookup: CDR1 SGHRS, CDR2 YFSETQ. The length of the CDR3 is 11 residues.

The V call is TRBV5-1, the J call TRBJ2-1; 11 bases match TRBD2. CDR3 length: 16 residues. CDR1 and CDR2 from the germline V gene are SGHRS and YFSETQ. V lost 0 bases and J lost 9; bases outside the gene matches: 8. This CDR3 reads CASSLVLAGGNPEQFF. The CDR3 nucleotides are TGCGCCAGCAGCTTGGTTCTAGCGGGAGGCAACCCTGAGCAGTTCTTC.

The chain couples TRBV20-1 to TRBJ2-3; D not certain. Germline assignment: CDR1 DFQATT and CDR2 SNEGSKA (reference sequence). V lost 2 bases to trimming and J lost 4 bases, with 7 bases between them. This CDR3 spans 12 amino acids. CDR3 residues: CSARLIPDTQYF. The CDR3 DNA reads TGCAGTGCTAGACTCATACCAGATACGCAGTATTTT.

The chain carries TRBV7-2 and TRBJ2-5, with D unresolved. Trimming stripped 0 bases from V and 2 bases from J, with 10 bases between. This CDR3 comprises 15 residues. Looked up from germline, CDR1 is SGHTA and CDR2 is FQGNSA. This CDR3 is CASSLASTNQETQYF. CDR3 nucleotides: TGTGCCAGCAGCTTAGCAAGCACGAATCAAGAGACCCAGTACTTC.

V usage is TRBV25-1 and J usage is TRBJ2-3; tentatively, D is TRBD1 (6 bases). Trimming shortened V by 4 bases and J by 0 bases, and 11 bases separated the two germline ends. Germline-derived CDR1 and CDR2 are MGHDK and SYGVNS. The CDR3 contains 15 residues. In nucleotides, the CDR3 is TGTGCCAGCAGTGGCACGACAGGTAGCACAGATACGCAGTATTTT. This sequence encodes CASSGTTGSTDTQYF. The variable domain in full, completed from reference TRBV25-1 and TRBJ2-3, reads EADIYQTPRYLVIGTGKKITLECSQTMGHDKMYWYQQDPGMELHLIHYSYGVNSTEKGDLSSESTVSRIRTEHFPLTLESARPSHTSQYLCASSGTTGSTDTQYFGPGTRLTVL.

The chain joins TRBV2 to TRBJ1-2, with a tentative D call TRBD1 (5 bases). Trimming shortened V by 7 bases and J by 7 bases, and 22 bases separated the two germline ends. The CDR3 is 15 residues long. Germline V gene lookup returns CDR1 SNHLY and CDR2 FYNNEI. As DNA, the CDR3 is TGTGCCAGCAAATCTCAAACCGGGACTATGGGTGGCTACACCTTC. Translation gives CASKSQTGTMGGYTF.

This clonotype was picked up a small number of times. J is TRBJ2-7 and V is TRBV28; TRBD1 is a possible D gene (6 bases). V was clipped by 10 bases and J by 0 bases, with 16 bases between them. The CDR3 totals 14 residues. CDR1 and CDR2 from the germline V gene are MDHEN and SYDVKM. Here the CDR3 reads CATEGGRDSYEQYF. CDR3 coding DNA: TGTGCCACCGAAGGGGGACGCGACTCCTACGAGCAGTACTTC.

J is TRBJ1-5 and V is TRBV4-1; the D is unclear. The CDR3 is 13 residues long. V was clipped by 1 base and J by 6 bases, with 7 bases between them. CDR1 and CDR2 (germline): MGHRA, YSYEKL. The CDR3 coding sequence is TGCGCCAGCAGCCAAGTAAGAAGTCAGCCCCAGCATTTT. It translates to CASSQVRSQPQHF.

On this clonotype itself: A read error may explain this, as a much larger clone is one base away. This sequence joins TRBV5-1 and TRBJ1-2; D call uncertain. The V and J ends lost 4 bases and 6 bases respectively, with 16 bases between them. Germline V lookup: CDR1 SGHRS, CDR2 YFSETQ. CDR3 size: 14 residues. CDR3 protein: CASSVMWISDGYTF. The CDR3 DNA follows: TGCGCCAGCAGCGTCATGTGGATTAGCGATGGCTACACCTTC.

This clonotype was observed a few times. This chain connects TRBV12-3 or TRBV12-4 to TRBJ2-3; the match to TRBD2 covers 12 bases. The CDR3 is 14 residues long. V shed 6 bases and J 14 bases; nucleotides not matched to a gene: 12. Written as DNA, the CDR3 is TGTGCCAGCAGCGGACTAGCGGGATATAGATACGCGTATTTT. It translates to CASSGLAGYRYAYF.